This T cell receptor beta chain is from a study of blood T cell repertoires in COVID-19. TCRdb keeps only in-frame clones here, not all; method: immunoSEQ multiplex PCR. In the table there are 250,000 to 300,000 clones, about 89% of which are singletons. V shed 5 bases and J 3 bases; nucleotides not matched to a gene: 5. The CDR3 length is 15 residues. Germline CDR1 reads SNHLY; CDR2 reads FYNNEI. Sequencing used peripheral blood. The receptor was derived from a man over 45 with acute or convalescent COVID-19. The chain employs TRBV2 and TRBJ2-1, with TRBD2 identical over 9 bases. CDR3 DNA: TGTGCCAGCAGTTTACTAGCGGGTAACTACAATGAGCAGTTCTTC. As protein: CASSLLAGNYNEQFF.